Listed below are T cell receptor beta chains from one sample, sequenced in a study of response to subunit inactivated influenza vaccine. TCRdb used MiXCR to reprocess the RT-PCR reads, holding one entry per CDR3 protein. Of hundreds of thousands of distinct CDR3 sequences listed, 6.5% to 8% were seen once; the top ten hold 10% to 15%. Source: PBMCs from blood, taken less than 30 months after vaccination. These receptors were collected from a man aged 45 to 75 who received an inactivated influenza vaccine. The CDR3 runs from the conserved cysteine through the conserved F or W. A D gene is named only where the DNA matches it firmly. A row's size may be missing; if present it is once, few, many or a size class.

TRBV20-1	NA	NA	TRBJ2-7	CSAPRGDSYEQYF	TGCAGTGCTCCCAGAGGGGACTCCTACGAGCAGTACTTC
TRBV20-1	NA	NA	TRBJ1-5	CSARDRGGTQPQHF	TGCAGTGCTAGAGATAGGGGGGGTACCCAGCCCCAGCATTTT
TRBV7-2	NA	NA	TRBJ2-7	CASSWGTIVDEQYF	TGTGCCAGCAGCTGGGGCACGATAGTTGACGAGCAGTACTTC
TRBV20-1	many	TRBD2	TRBJ2-1	CSAATSGRIYNEQFF	TGCAGTGCTGCAACTAGCGGGCGGATCTACAATGAGCAGTTCTTC
TRBV28	few	NA	TRBJ2-3	CASSFNAWDRDTQYF	TGTGCCAGCAGTTTTAATGCGTGGGATAGAGATACGCAGTATTTT
TRBV30	NA	TRBD1	TRBJ1-1	CAWSVAQGARAFF	TGTGCCTGGAGTGTTGCACAGGGGGCGAGAGCTTTCTTT
TRBV3-1	many	NA	TRBJ2-7	CASSQAVSGDEQYF	TGTGCCAGCAGCCAAGCCGTTTCAGGGGACGAGCAGTACTTC
TRBV6-2/TRBV6-3	few	NA	TRBJ2-6	CAIHGSPGANVLTF	TGTGCCATTCACGGGAGTCCTGGGGCCAACGTCCTGACTTTC
TRBV10-3	NA	NA	TRBJ2-5	CAISERRPPETQYF	TGTGCCATCAGTGAACGACGCCCCCCAGAGACCCAGTACTTC
TRBV20-1	NA	NA	TRBJ2-7	CSAPSQGEGEQYF	TGCAGTGCCCCGTCCCAGGGAGAAGGCGAGCAGTACTTC
TRBV18	NA	NA	TRBJ2-5	CASSRDVGETQYF	TGTGCCAGCTCACGAGACGTCGGAGAGACCCAGTACTTC
TRBV18	NA	NA	TRBJ2-7	CASSPNRAPAPEQYF	TGTGCCAGCTCACCGAACAGGGCTCCAGCCCCCGAGCAGTACTTC
TRBV4-1	many	NA	TRBJ2-7	CASSQDRDTIYEQYF	TGCGCCAGCAGCCAAGATAGGGACACGATCTACGAGCAGTACTTC
TRBV18	NA	NA	TRBJ1-3	CASSPQTGPLSGNTIYF	TGTGCCAGCTCGCCTCAAACAGGGCCCCTCTCTGGAAACACCATATATTTT
TRBV20-1	NA	TRBD2	TRBJ2-3	CSGSSGSVADTQYF	TGCAGTGGGTCTAGCGGGAGTGTTGCAGATACGCAGTATTTT
TRBV6-2/TRBV6-3	NA	NA	TRBJ2-3	CASSPRAGATDTQYF	TGTGCCAGCAGTCCCCGGGCGGGGGCCACAGATACGCAGTATTTT
TRBV5-1	NA	TRBD1	TRBJ2-1	CASRPGQGAYQFF	TGCGCCAGCAGACCCGGACAGGGGGCATACCAGTTCTTC
TRBV20-1	few	NA	TRBJ2-3	CSAQPDTQYF	TGCAGTGCTCAACCCGATACGCAGTATTTT
TRBV20-1	many	TRBD2	TRBJ2-5	CSVPLAGVKTQYF	TGCAGTGTCCCACTAGCGGGGGTAAAGACCCAGTACTTC
TRBV11-1	NA	TRBD2	TRBJ2-1	CASLAGGSYNEQFF	TGTGCCAGCCTAGCGGGGGGCTCCTACAATGAGCAGTTCTTC
TRBV5-1	many	NA	TRBJ2-5	CASSLTGDVGPETQYF	TGCGCCAGCAGCTTGACCGGGGACGTGGGGCCAGAGACCCAGTACTTC
TRBV20-1	few	TRBD2	TRBJ2-1	CSARGSGASYNEQFF	TGCAGTGCTAGAGGCAGCGGGGCCTCCTACAATGAGCAGTTCTTC
TRBV6-2/TRBV6-3	NA	NA	TRBJ2-4	CASSFSRDGTKNIQYF	TGTGCCAGCAGTTTTAGCCGGGACGGCACCAAAAACATTCAGTACTTC
TRBV12-3/TRBV12-4	few	NA	TRBJ2-4	CASSLIGTGAKNIQYF	TGTGCCAGCAGTTTGATAGGGACCGGGGCCAAAAACATTCAGTACTTC
TRBV3-1	few	NA	TRBJ2-1	CASSRSRGYNEQFF	TGTGCCAGCAGTCGGTCGCGGGGCTACAATGAGCAGTTCTTC
TRBV3-1	NA	TRBD2	TRBJ2-3	CASSQDWRAGVLWGDTQYF	TGTGCCAGCAGCCAAGATTGGCGAGCGGGAGTCCTTTGGGGAGATACGCAGTATTTT
TRBV29-1	NA	NA	TRBJ2-3	CSAVGDTQYF	TGCAGCGCCGTTGGAGATACGCAGTATTTT
TRBV6-1	NA	TRBD1	TRBJ2-3	CASTPARTGTDTQYF	TGTGCCAGCACCCCTGCCAGGACAGGGACAGATACGCAGTATTTT
TRBV5-1	many	NA	TRBJ2-2	CASSLDVNTGELFF	TGCGCCAGTTCTTTGGACGTAAACACCGGGGAGCTGTTTTTT
TRBV11-2	NA	NA	TRBJ2-1	CASSSVTDYNEQFF	TGTGCCAGCAGCTCAGTTACAGATTACAATGAGCAGTTCTTC
TRBV19	few	TRBD2	TRBJ2-1	CAATGGGEQFF	TGTGCCGCCACAGGCGGGGGTGAGCAGTTCTTC
TRBV2	NA	TRBD2	TRBJ2-3	CATLLSGGQDTQYF	TGTGCCACCCTACTGAGCGGGGGACAAGATACGCAGTATTTT
TRBV5-1	many	NA	TRBJ2-7	CASSFGGNSAYEQYF	TGCGCCAGCAGCTTTGGGGGGAACTCCGCTTACGAGCAGTACTTC
TRBV20-1	NA	NA	TRBJ2-7	CSARARPGMGSPEQYF	TGCAGTGCTAGAGCCCGTCCAGGGATGGGTTCTCCCGAGCAGTACTTC
TRBV10-2	few	NA	TRBJ2-1	CASSEERGFGHEQFF	TGCGCCAGCAGTGAGGAGAGGGGATTTGGTCATGAGCAGTTCTTC
TRBV9	NA	TRBD1	TRBJ1-3	CASSGAPRTGGSGNTIYF	TGTGCCAGCAGCGGGGCCCCCCGGACAGGGGGGTCTGGAAACACCATATATTTT
TRBV21-1	many	NA	TRBJ2-1	CASSKEGRVGYNEQFF	TGTGCCAGCAGCAAAGAGGGAAGGGTCGGCTACAATGAGCAGTTCTTC
TRBV20-1	many	NA	TRBJ1-6	CSANTGGAWNSPLHF	TGCAGTGCTAACACGGGGGGCGCGTGGAATTCACCCCTCCACTTT
TRBV29-1	NA	NA	TRBJ1-1	CSAGEQLNTEAFF	TGCAGCGCGGGGGAACAGTTGAACACTGAAGCTTTCTTT
TRBV28	few	TRBD2	TRBJ2-3	CASSRSGDHGTQYF	TGTGCCAGCAGTAGAAGCGGGGACCACGGTACGCAGTATTTT
TRBV20-1	many	NA	TRBJ1-1	CSARGNTEAFF	TGCAGTGCTAGGGGGAACACTGAAGCTTTCTTT
TRBV6-1	NA	NA	TRBJ2-2	CASSERGMGELFF	TGTGCCAGCAGTGAGCGAGGGATGGGGGAGCTGTTTTTT
TRBV3-1	many	TRBD1	TRBJ2-7	CASSPTGTESYEQYF	TGTGCCAGCAGTCCGACCGGGACAGAGTCCTACGAGCAGTACTTC
TRBV7-7	NA	NA	TRBJ2-5	CASSLRQRETQYF	TGTGCCAGCAGCTTAAGGCAGAGAGAGACCCAGTACTTC
TRBV6-2/TRBV6-3	few	NA	TRBJ1-5	CASNPQLGLRHQPQHF	TGTGCCAGCAACCCACAGTTGGGGTTGAGGCATCAGCCCCAGCATTTT
TRBV28	many	NA	TRBJ1-4	CASSFTGTEKLFF	TGTGCCAGCAGTTTTACAGGGACGGAAAAACTGTTTTTT
TRBV20-1	few	NA	TRBJ1-1	CSASSSAAFF	TGCAGTGCTAGTTCCAGCGCAGCTTTCTTT
TRBV5-6	NA	NA	TRBJ2-2	CASSPGIPLAGELFF	TGTGCCAGCAGCCCTGGGATCCCCCTTGCCGGGGAGCTGTTTTTT
TRBV6-1	many	NA	TRBJ1-2	CASRTTWDTLYGYTF	TGTGCCAGCAGGACTACGTGGGACACGCTCTATGGCTACACCTTC
TRBV7-3	NA	NA	TRBJ2-7	CASSPGTHYEQYF	TGTGCCAGCAGCCCCGGGACTCACTACGAGCAGTACTTC
TRBV29-1	few	NA	TRBJ1-1	CSVAGVRIMNTEAFF	TGCAGCGTTGCGGGGGTGCGGATTATGAACACTGAAGCTTTCTTT
TRBV29-1	many	TRBD2	TRBJ2-1	CSVGRLAGRSYNEQFF	TGCAGCGTTGGCCGACTAGCGGGGCGCTCCTACAATGAGCAGTTCTTC
TRBV29-1	few	TRBD1	TRBJ2-7	CSVGTGVIREQYF	TGCAGCGTGGGGACAGGGGTAATACGCGAGCAGTACTTC